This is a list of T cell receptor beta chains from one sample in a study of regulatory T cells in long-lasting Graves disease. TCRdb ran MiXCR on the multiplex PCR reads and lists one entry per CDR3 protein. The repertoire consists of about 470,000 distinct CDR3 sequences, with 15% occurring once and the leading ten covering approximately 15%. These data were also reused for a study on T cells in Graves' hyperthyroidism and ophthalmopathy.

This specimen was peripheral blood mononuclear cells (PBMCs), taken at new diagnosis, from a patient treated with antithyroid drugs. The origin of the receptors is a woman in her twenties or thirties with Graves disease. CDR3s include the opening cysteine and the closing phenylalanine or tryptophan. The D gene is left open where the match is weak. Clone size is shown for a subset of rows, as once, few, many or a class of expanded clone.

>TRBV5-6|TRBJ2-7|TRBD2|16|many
TGTGCCAGCAGCTCCGTAAGAGCGGGAGAAAACTACGAGCAGTACTTC
CASSSVRAGENYEQYF
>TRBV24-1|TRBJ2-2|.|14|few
TGTGCCACCAGTGGCCTACTAAACACCGGGGAGCTGTTTTTT
CATSGLLNTGELFF
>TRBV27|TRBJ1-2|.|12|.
TGTGCCAGCAGCCCTAGAGGGGATGGCTACACCTTC
CASSPRGDGYTF
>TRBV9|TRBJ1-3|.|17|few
TGTGCCAGCAGCGTATTCGACGACAGTAGCTCTGGAAACACCATATATTTT
CASSVFDDSSSGNTIYF
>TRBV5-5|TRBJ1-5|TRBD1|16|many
TGTGCCAGCAGTCAAGGGACAGGGATTAGCAATCAGCCCCAGCATTTT
CASSQGTGISNQPQHF
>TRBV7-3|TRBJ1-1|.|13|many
TGTGCCAGCAGCTTAAAAAAGGGGACCACAGCTTTCTTT
CASSLKKGTTAFF
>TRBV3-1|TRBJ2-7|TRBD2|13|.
TGTGCCAGCAGCCACACTAGCGGGAACATATGGTACTTC
CASSHTSGNIWYF
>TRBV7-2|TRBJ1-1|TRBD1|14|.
TGTGCCAGCAGCCAGGGACAGCGATACACTGAAGCTTTCTTT
CASSQGQRYTEAFF
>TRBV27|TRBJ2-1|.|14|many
TGTGCCAGCAGTTGGTCGGGGTCCTACAATGAGCAGTTCTTC
CASSWSGSYNEQFF
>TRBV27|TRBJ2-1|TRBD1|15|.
TGTGCCAGCAGTTTAGACAGGGACCCCTACAATGAGCAGTTCTTC
CASSLDRDPYNEQFF
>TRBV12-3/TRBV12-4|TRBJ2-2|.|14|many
TGTGCCAGCAATAACAGACTCAACACCGGGGAGCTGTTTTTT
CASNNRLNTGELFF
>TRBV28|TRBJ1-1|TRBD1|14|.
TGTGCCAGCAGTTTATCGGACAGGGGAAGGGAAGCTTTCTTT
CASSLSDRGREAFF
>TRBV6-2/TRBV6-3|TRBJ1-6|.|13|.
TGTGCCAGCAGTTACATATCAGGTTCACCCCTCCACTTT
CASSYISGSPLHF
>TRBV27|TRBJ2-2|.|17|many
TGTGCCAGCAGTTTAAGGAGGGGGGCGGCGAACACCGGGGAGCTGTTTTTT
CASSLRRGAANTGELFF
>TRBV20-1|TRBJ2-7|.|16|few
TGCAGTGCTAGAGATCGCGGGGCAGGCAGTCGGTACGAGCAGTACTTC
CSARDRGAGSRYEQYF
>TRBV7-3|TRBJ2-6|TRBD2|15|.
TGTGCCAGCAGCTACCGGCGGGGAGGGGCCAACGTCCCGACTTTC
CASSYRRGGANVPTF
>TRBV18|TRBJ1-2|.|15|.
TGTGCCAGCTCCCCAACGGGGGCGGGTAACTATGGCTACACCTTC
CASSPTGAGNYGYTF
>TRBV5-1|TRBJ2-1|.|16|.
TGCGCCAGCAGCTTTGGCGGGACCTTCTCCTACAATGAGCAGTTCTTC
CASSFGGTFSYNEQFF
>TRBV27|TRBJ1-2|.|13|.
TGTGCCAGCAGTTTCCAGATGGACTATGGCTACACCTTC
CASSFQMDYGYTF
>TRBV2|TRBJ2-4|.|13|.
TGTGCCAGCAGTGAAGCGCGGGCTAGATTTCAGTACTTC
CASSEARARFQYF
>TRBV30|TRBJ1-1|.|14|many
TGTGCCTGGAGAGCAGGGGTACGGGGCACTGAAGCTTTCTTT
CAWRAGVRGTEAFF
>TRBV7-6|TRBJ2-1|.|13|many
TGTGCCAGCAGCGCCGCCAGGGTGGAAAAATGGTTCTTC
CASSAARVEKWFF
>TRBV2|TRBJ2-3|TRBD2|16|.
TGTGCCAGCAGTAGCGGGAGATCCTATCGACCAGATACGCAGTATTTT
CASSSGRSYRPDTQYF
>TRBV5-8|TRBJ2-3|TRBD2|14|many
TGTGCCAGCGGTCGGGAGGGGGGCACAGATACGCAGTATTTT
CASGREGGTDTQYF
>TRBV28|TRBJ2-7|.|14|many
TGTGCCAGCAGCCTGATACAGGGCGTCTACGAGCAGTACTTC
CASSLIQGVYEQYF
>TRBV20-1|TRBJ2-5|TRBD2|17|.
TGCAGTGCTGGGGGTATGGTAGCGGGTACCATTCAAGAGACCCAGTACTTC
CSAGGMVAGTIQETQYF
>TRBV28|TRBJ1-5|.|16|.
TGTGCCAGCAGTTTGGGGGGGGGGGCAACTGTTCAGCCCCAGCATTTT
CASSLGGGATVQPQHF
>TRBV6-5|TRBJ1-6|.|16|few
TGTGCCAGCAGTTACTCTATCGGGGGGGTCAATTCACCCCTCCACTTT
CASSYSIGGVNSPLHF
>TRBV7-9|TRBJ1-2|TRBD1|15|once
TGTGCCAGCACCGACCTAAGACAGGGTGTCTATGGCTACACCTTC
CASTDLRQGVYGYTF
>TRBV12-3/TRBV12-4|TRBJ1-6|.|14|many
TGTGCCAGCAGTTTGGGAGGGAGGGAGTCACCCCTCCACTTT
CASSLGGRESPLHF
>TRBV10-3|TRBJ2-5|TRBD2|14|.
TGTGCCGCAGGCCGAGCGGGAGAGGGAGAGACCCAGTACTTC
CAAGRAGEGETQYF
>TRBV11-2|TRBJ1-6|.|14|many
TGTGCCAGCAGCTTAGACAGGGTTAATTCACCCCTCCACTTT
CASSLDRVNSPLHF
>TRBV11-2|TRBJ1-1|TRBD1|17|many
TGTGCCAGCAGCTGGGGGCAGGGGGTGAGTAAGAACACTGAAGCTTTCTTT
CASSWGQGVSKNTEAFF
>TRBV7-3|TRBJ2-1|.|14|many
TGTGCCAGCAGCTTAGCCCCGCGTGGCAATGAGCAGTTCTTC
CASSLAPRGNEQFF
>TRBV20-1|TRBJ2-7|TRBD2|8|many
TGCAGGGGGGGGGAGCAGTACTTC
CRGGEQYF
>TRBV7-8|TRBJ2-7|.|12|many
TGTGCCAGCAGCTTTAGGGCGGACGAGCAGTACTTC
CASSFRADEQYF
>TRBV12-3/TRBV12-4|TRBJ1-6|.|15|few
TGTGCCAGCAGCTCCCCCCCCGATGAGGGTTCACCCCTCCACTTT
CASSSPPDEGSPLHF
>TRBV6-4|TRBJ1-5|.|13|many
TGTGCCACCCAGGACTATAGCAATCAGCCCCAGCATTTT
CATQDYSNQPQHF
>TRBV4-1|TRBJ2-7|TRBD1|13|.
TGCGCCAGCAGCCGGGACAGGGGTTCCGAGCAGTACTTC
CASSRDRGSEQYF
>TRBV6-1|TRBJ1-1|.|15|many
TGTGCCAGCAAAATCCCGGGACACTCGGCAACTGAAGCTTTCTTT
CASKIPGHSATEAFF
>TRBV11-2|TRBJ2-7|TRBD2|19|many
TGTGCCAGCAGCTTAGCCGGAAGACTAGCGGGAGGGCGCACCTACGAGCAGTACTTC
CASSLAGRLAGGRTYEQYF
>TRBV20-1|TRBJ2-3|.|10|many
TGCAGTGCTAGCTCAGATACGCAGTATTTT
CSASSDTQYF
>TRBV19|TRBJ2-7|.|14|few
TGTGCCAGTAGTAAAAGGGAGAAGGCCTACGAGCAGTACTTC
CASSKREKAYEQYF
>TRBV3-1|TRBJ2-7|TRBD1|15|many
TGTGCCAGCAGCTCCCTGGGACAGACCTCCTACGAGCAGTACTTC
CASSSLGQTSYEQYF
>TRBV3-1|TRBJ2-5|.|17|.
TGTGCCAGCAGCCAAGATTCGGTTGGGCAGACCAAAGAGACCCAGTACTTC
CASSQDSVGQTKETQYF
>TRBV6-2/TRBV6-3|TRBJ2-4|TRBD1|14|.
TGTGCCAGCAGTGATACAGGGGGTTGGGACATTCAGTACTTC
CASSDTGGWDIQYF
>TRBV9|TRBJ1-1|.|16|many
TGTGCCAGCAGCGGCGGACCTAGTGGCGGTAGGCTTGAAGCTTTCTTT
CASSGGPSGGRLEAFF
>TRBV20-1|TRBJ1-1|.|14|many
TGCAGTGCTAGGATGGGGGCCTTGAACACTGAAGCTTTCTTT
CSARMGALNTEAFF
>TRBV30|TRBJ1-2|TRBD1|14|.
TGTGCCTGGAGGGGATTGACAGGGCTCTATGGCTACACCTTC
CAWRGLTGLYGYTF
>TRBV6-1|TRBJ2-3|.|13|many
TGTGCCAGCAGCGTGACTGTCACAGATACGCAGTATTTT
CASSVTVTDTQYF
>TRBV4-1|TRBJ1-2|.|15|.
TGCGCCAGCAGCCAAGGAAAAGGACAGAACTATGGCTACACCTTC
CASSQGKGQNYGYTF
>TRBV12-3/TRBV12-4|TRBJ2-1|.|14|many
TGTGCCGTACTAGGGCAGGGGATCCTCAATGAGCAGTTCTTC
CAVLGQGILNEQFF
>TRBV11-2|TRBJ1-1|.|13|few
TGTGCCAGCAGCTTAGTAGTGTTAACTGAAGCTTTCTTT
CASSLVVLTEAFF
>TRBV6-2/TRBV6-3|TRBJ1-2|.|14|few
TGTGCCAGCAGAGCCACACAGGGTAACTATGGCTACACCTTC
CASRATQGNYGYTF
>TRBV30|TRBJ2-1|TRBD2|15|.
TGTGCCTGGAGTCTAGGGACTAGCGGAAACAATGAGCAGTTCTTC
CAWSLGTSGNNEQFF
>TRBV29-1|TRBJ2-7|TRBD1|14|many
TGCAGCGTTGAAAGGACAGGGGGCACCTACGAGCAGTACTTC
CSVERTGGTYEQYF
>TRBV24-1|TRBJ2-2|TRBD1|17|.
TGTGCCACCAGTGATCCCGGGACAGGGCATTTGACCGGGGAGCTGTTTTTT
CATSDPGTGHLTGELFF
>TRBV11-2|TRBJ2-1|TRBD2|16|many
TGTGCCAGCAGCTCGACGGCCGGGACTAACTACAATGAGCAGTTCTTC
CASSSTAGTNYNEQFF
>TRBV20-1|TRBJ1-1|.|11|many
TGCAGTGCTAGAGACAACCAGGTAGCTTTCTTT
CSARDNQVAFF
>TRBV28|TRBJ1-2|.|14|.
TGTGCCAGCGGATACGACGTCCCGGGCTATGGCTACACCTTC
CASGYDVPGYGYTF